The 14 T cell receptor beta chains reported below all come from one sample, sequenced in a study of CD8 T cells in ankylosing spondylitis. Study-level points and caveats: The study identified a TCR beta motif of several highly homologous variants that appeared characteristic of ankylosing spondylitis blood.

TCRdb re-called the 5' RACE reads with MiXCR, one entry per CDR3 protein. Among about 480,000 distinct CDR3 sequences listed, more than 15% were seen once. Their target antigens are unknown. Sequencing input: blood, either unsorted or a sorted T cell fraction (not recorded which). Receptor source: a male donor with ankylosing spondylitis.

This clonotype has more than one count but fewer than ten. This sequence joins TRBV6-1 and TRBJ1-4, with TRBD1 identical over 7 bases. Germline lookup yields CDR1 MNHNS and CDR2 SASEGT. V was clipped by 6 bases and J by 3 bases; unmatched bases: 4. CDR3 length: 14 amino acids. CDR3 nucleotides: TGTGCCAGCAGACGACAGGGTTCTAATGAAAAACTGTTTTTT. Translating gives CASRRQGSNEKLFF.

The chain couples TRBV5-5 to TRBJ2-7, with a weak D call TRBD2 (6 bases). Trimming removed 0 bases at V and 3 bases at J, with 13 bases between. CDR1 and CDR2 (germline): SGHKS, YYEKEE (reference sequence). The CDR3 length is 15 residues. The CDR3: CASSLETGESYEQYF. The CDR3, as DNA: TGTGCCAGCAGCTTGGAAACGGGGGAGAGCTACGAGCAGTACTTC.

Only a few counts were recorded for this clonotype. The chain uses TRBV2 and TRBJ2-5; D unclear. V was pared by 5 bases and J by 5 bases, with 15 bases between. There are 14 residues in the CDR3. CDR1 and CDR2 from the germline V gene are SNHLY and FYNNEI. CDR3 residues: CASSSSRAGETQYF. The CDR3 DNA is TGTGCCAGCAGTTCGAGTCGGGCTGGGGAGACCCAGTACTTC.

This clonotype has at least ten counts. The gene calls are TRBV28 and TRBJ2-4; 9 nucleotides align to TRBD1. CDR1 is MDHEN and CDR2 is SYDVKM in the germline V gene. The CDR3 covers 14 residues. V shed 7 bases and J 4 bases; nucleotides not matched to a gene: 5. In nucleotides, the CDR3 is TGTGCCAGCACTGACAGGGGGGGTAAAAACATTCAGTACTTC. The encoded protein is CASTDRGGKNIQYF.

This clonotype was counted many times. The chain has TRBV25-1 and TRBJ1-5, with 7 bases that match TRBD1. From germline, CDR1 is MGHDK and CDR2 SYGVNS. The length of the CDR3 is 15 residues. V trimming: 7 bases; J trimming: 6 bases; junction bases outside the gene matches: 12. The CDR3 region is CASKTHRGGFQPQHF. DNA of the CDR3: TGTGCCAGCAAAACTCACAGGGGAGGATTTCAGCCCCAGCATTTT.

This clonotype was seen a few times. The chain is built from TRBV2 and TRBJ2-3, with 10 bases aligning to TRBD2. Germline trimming cut 9 bases from V and 0 bases from J; bases unmatched to any gene: 3. This CDR3 is built from 14 residues. Germline assignment: CDR1 SNHLY and CDR2 FYNNEI. The CDR3 DNA is TGTGCCAGTAATAGCGGGAGGAGCACAGATACGCAGTATTTT. Translating gives CASNSGRSTDTQYF. Full variable domain (remainder filled in from reference TRBV2 and TRBJ2-3): EPEVTQTPSHQVTQMGQEVILRCVPISNHLYFYWYRQILGQKVEFLVSFYNNEISEKSEIFDDQFSVERPDGSNFTLKIRSTKLEDSAMYFCASNSGRSTDTQYFGPGTRLTVL.

The gene calls are TRBV20-1 and TRBJ2-1; TRBD2 matches at 7 bases. The CDR3 length is 15 residues. In germline, CDR1 is DFQATT, CDR2 SNEGSKA (reference sequence). V trimming: 3 bases; J trimming: 3 bases; junction bases outside the gene matches: 8. CDR3 protein: CSASQAGTLYNEQFF. CDR3 nucleotide sequence: TGCAGTGCTAGTCAAGCGGGGACCCTCTACAATGAGCAGTTCTTC.

This chain uses TRBV3-1 with TRBJ1-1, with D uncertain. The CDR3 spans 13 residues. Germline V gives CDR1 LGHDT, CDR2 YNNKEL (reference sequence). V was cut by 7 bases and J by 4 bases, with 13 bases left in between. The CDR3 coding sequence is TGTGCCAGCACCTCAAGGGAGGTCACTGAAGCTTTCTTT. Amino acid sequence: CASTSREVTEAFF.

The gene calls are TRBV7-2 and TRBJ1-6, with TRBD1 identical over 7 bases. Germline V gene lookup returns CDR1 SGHTA and CDR2 FQGNSA. The junction had 6 bases not matched to a gene; V was cut back by 3 bases and J by 7 bases. The CDR3 contains 15 residues. CDR3: CASSFPQGHNSPLHF. The CDR3 nucleotides read TGTGCCAGCAGCTTCCCACAGGGGCACAATTCACCCCTCCACTTT.

The rearrangement joins TRBV5-6 to TRBJ2-1; maybe TRBD1 (6 bases). V lost 6 bases and J lost 7, with 20 bases in between. Per the germline V gene, CDR1 is SGHDT and CDR2 is YYEEEE. The CDR3 runs to 15 residues. The CDR3 is CASTPFGTPKNEQFF. The CDR3 DNA reads TGTGCCAGCACCCCGTTCGGGACACCCAAAAATGAGCAGTTCTTC.

This chain connects TRBV5-6 to TRBJ2-5, with unresolved D. In germline, CDR1 is SGHDT, CDR2 YYEEEE. Trimming shortened V by 3 bases and J by 0 bases, and 15 bases separated the two germline ends. The CDR3 is made up of 16 amino acids. CDR3: CASSSTPDVYQETQYF. The CDR3 DNA reads as TGTGCCAGCAGCTCAACCCCGGACGTGTACCAAGAGACCCAGTACTTC.

In this sample, this clonotype turned up a few times. The J gene is TRBJ2-1, the V gene TRBV7-9; perhaps TRBD2 as D (7 bases). Trimming left V 10 bases short and J 7 bases short, with 20 bases between. CDR3 length: 14 residues. CDR1 is SEHNR, CDR2 FQNEAQ, per germline (reference sequence). In DNA, the CDR3 is TGTGCCAACCTTGAAGGAGGGGGGGGGAATGAGCAGTTCTTC. Its translation is CANLEGGGGNEQFF.

This clonotype was recorded at least ten times. The rearrangement uses TRBV12-3 or TRBV12-4 and TRBJ2-3, with TRBD1 matching 10 bases. Germline trimming cut 6 bases from V and 3 bases from J; bases unmatched to any gene: 9. This CDR3 is built from 16 residues. The CDR3 DNA sequence: TGTGCCAGCAGGGGACAGGGGAGTTTATCTACAGATACGCAGTATTTT. Its protein is CASRGQGSLSTDTQYF.

In its sample, this clonotype was seen a few times. The V and J genes are TRBV5-1 and TRBJ1-1; perhaps TRBD1 as D (5 bases). The V end was cut by 5 bases, the J end by 3 bases, with 8 bases between. The CDR3 extends over 12 amino acids. CDR1 and CDR2 (germline): SGHRS, YFSETQ. The CDR3 loop is CASRGTYTEAFF. For the CDR3, the DNA is TGCGCCAGCAGGGGGACCTACACTGAAGCTTTCTTT.